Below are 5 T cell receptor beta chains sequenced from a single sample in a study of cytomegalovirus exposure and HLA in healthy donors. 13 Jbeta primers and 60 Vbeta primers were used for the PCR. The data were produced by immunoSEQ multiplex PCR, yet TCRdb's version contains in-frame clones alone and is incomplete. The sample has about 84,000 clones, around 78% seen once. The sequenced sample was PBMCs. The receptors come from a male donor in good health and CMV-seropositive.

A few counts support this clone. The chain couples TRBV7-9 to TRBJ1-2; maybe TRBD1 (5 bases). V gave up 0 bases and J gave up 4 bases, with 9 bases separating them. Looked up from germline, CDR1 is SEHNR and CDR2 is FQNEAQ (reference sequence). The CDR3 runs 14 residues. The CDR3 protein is CASSLASGGYGYTF. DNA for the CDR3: TGTGCCAGCAGCTTAGCGTCGGGGGGCTATGGCTACACCTTC.

The CDR3 DNA sequence: TGTGCCAGCACGACCACGACTCTCGACACAGATACGCAGTATTTT. Translation: CASTTTTLDTDTQYF. The chain couples TRBV6-5 to TRBJ2-3; D gene uncertain. Trimming removed 7 bases from V and 2 bases from J, with 16 bases in between. The CDR3 consists of 15 residues. Germline-derived CDR1 and CDR2 are MNHEY and SVGAGI.

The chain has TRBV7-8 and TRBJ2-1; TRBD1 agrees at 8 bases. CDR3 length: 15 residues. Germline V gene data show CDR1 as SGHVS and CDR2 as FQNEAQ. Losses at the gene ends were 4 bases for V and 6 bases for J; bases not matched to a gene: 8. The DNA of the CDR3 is TGTGCCAGCAGCTGGAGGACAGGGTTGGGCAATGAGCAGTTCTTC. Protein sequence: CASSWRTGLGNEQFF.

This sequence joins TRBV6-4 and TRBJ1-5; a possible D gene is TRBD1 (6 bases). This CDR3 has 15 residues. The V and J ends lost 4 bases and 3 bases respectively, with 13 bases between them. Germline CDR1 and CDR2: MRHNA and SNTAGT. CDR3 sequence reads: CASSVQGGVNQPQHF. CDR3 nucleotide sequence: TGTGCCAGCAGTGTACAGGGAGGGGTCAATCAGCCCCAGCATTTT.

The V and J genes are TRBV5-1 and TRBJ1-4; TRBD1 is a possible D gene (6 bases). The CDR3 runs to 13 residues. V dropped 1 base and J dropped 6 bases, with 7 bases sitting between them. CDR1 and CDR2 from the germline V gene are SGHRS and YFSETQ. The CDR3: CASSLRTDEKLFF. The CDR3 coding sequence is TGCGCCAGCAGCTTGCGGACAGATGAAAAACTGTTTTTT.